This TCR beta chain was documented in a study of shared clonotypes between healthy human individuals. General study points: Around 5.4% of naive CD4 clonotypes were common to several donors.

A remark on this clone: Its antigen is undetermined.

The V end lost 5 bases, the J end lost 0 bases, and 16 bases lay between the germline ends. Looked up from germline, CDR1 is SGHVS and CDR2 is FQNEAQ. This CDR3 comprises 17 residues. Execution of the assay was at deep level. About 30,000 T cell genomes (around 190 ng DNA) went into each sorted-subset replicate. How the authors handled the data: Junction-only sequences without quality scores were provided by ImmunoSEQ, so filtering was different. Sequencing used immunoSEQ multiplex PCR; TCRdb keeps in-frame clones, though not all of them. V, J and clone size were drawn from that table, and D and trimming were deduced from the DNA. The sample lists about 770,000 clones; approximately 72% were seen once.

This TCR was sampled from a woman in her 30s in good health. V and J are TRBV7-8 and TRBJ2-2, with D perhaps TRBD1 or TRBD2 (5 bases each). The specimen was memory CD4+ T cells sorted from blood. Subset noted: CD45RA-negative fraction. The DNA of the CDR3 is TGTGCCAGCAGCCCACGGACCATGGGGGCGAACACCGGGGAGCTGTTTTTT. Residues: CASSPRTMGANTGELFF.